Here is one T cell receptor (beta chain) with its context. The record originates from a study of blood T cell repertoires in COVID-19. Germline CDR1 SGHAT, CDR2 FQNNGV. The CDR3 spans 14 residues. Trimming removed 0 bases from V and 6 bases from J, with 8 bases in between. Participant ages covered about 18 to 95 years across about 25 US areas. In the original workflow: By means of reference gene primer amplification, nucleated cell counts were estimated. Using immunoSEQ multiplex PCR, the repertoire was profiled, and TCRdb retains in-frame clones only, with some absent. V and J calls and clone size come straight from that table; D and trimming were deduced from the DNA. The table lists about 260,000 clones, approximately 90% of them singletons, with 2% to 2.5% in the top ten.

The chain employs TRBV11-2 and TRBJ2-2; a weak D match, TRBD2 (6 bases). The sequence came from a woman younger than 30 who had recovered from COVID-19. Sequences were obtained from PBMCs or T cells enriched from blood (not recorded which). This CDR3 is CASSLDRGSGELFF. As DNA, the CDR3 is TGTGCCAGCAGCTTAGATCGGGGGTCCGGGGAGCTGTTTTTT.